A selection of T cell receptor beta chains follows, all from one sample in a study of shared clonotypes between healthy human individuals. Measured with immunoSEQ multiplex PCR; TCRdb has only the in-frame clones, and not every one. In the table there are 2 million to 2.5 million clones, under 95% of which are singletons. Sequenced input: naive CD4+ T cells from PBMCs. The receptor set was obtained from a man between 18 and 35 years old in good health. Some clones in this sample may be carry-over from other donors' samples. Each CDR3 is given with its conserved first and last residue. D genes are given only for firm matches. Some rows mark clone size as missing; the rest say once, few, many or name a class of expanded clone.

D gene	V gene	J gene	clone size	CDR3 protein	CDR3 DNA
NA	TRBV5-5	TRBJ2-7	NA	CASSLLQSYEQYF	TGTGCCAGCAGCTTGCTACAGAGCTACGAGCAGTACTTC
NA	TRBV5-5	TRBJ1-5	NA	CASSSVPGQPQHF	TGTGCCAGCAGCTCAGTCCCGGGTCAGCCCCAGCATTTT
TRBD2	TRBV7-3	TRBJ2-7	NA	CASSPQAGGTAYEQYF	TGTGCCAGCAGCCCTCAAGCGGGAGGGACCGCCTACGAGCAGTACTTC
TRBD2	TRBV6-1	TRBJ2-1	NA	CASSVRELGEQFF	TGTGCCAGCAGTGTGCGGGAGTTGGGGGAGCAGTTCTTC
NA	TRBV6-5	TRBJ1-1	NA	CASSYSGTANTEAFF	TGTGCCAGCAGTTACTCGGGGACTGCGAACACTGAAGCTTTCTTT
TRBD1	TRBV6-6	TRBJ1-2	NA	CASRADRGGYGYTF	TGTGCCAGCAGGGCTGACAGGGGTGGCTATGGCTACACCTTC
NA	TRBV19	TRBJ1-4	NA	CASSMGVGPGEKLFF	TGTGCCAGTAGTATGGGAGTAGGGCCGGGGGAAAAACTGTTTTTT
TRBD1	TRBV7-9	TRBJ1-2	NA	CASSEGQGKQGYTF	TGTGCCAGCAGCGAAGGACAGGGGAAGCAAGGCTACACCTTC
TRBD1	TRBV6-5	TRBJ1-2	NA	CASSYRDSLNYGYTF	TGTGCCAGCAGCTACCGGGACAGTCTTAACTATGGCTACACCTTC
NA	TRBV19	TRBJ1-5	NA	CASRGQSSNQPQHF	TGTGCCAGTAGAGGACAGTCCAGCAATCAGCCCCAGCATTTT
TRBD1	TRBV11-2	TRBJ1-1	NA	CASSPQGTDQAFF	TGTGCCAGCAGCCCCCAGGGGACAGATCAAGCTTTCTTT
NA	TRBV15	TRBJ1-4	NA	CATSRDRTEKLFF	TGTGCCACCAGCAGAGATCGGACTGAAAAACTGTTTTTT
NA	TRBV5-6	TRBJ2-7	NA	CASSLGVNRYEQYF	TGTGCCAGCAGCCTGGGGGTAAACCGCTACGAGCAGTACTTC
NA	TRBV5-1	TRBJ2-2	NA	CASSSTPGHMNTGELFF	TGCGCCAGCAGCTCGACCCCCGGGCACATGAACACCGGGGAGCTGTTTTTT
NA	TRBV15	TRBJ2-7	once	CATSRTRTAIVSYEQYF	TGTGCCACCAGCAGAACCCGGACAGCTATAGTATCCTACGAGCAGTACTTC
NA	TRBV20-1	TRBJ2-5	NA	CSAWGKETQYF	TGCAGTGCTTGGGGGAAAGAGACCCAGTACTTC
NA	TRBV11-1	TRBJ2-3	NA	CASSAFFDTDTQYF	TGTGCCAGCAGCGCTTTTTTCGACACAGATACGCAGTATTTT
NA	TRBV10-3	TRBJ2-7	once	CAIRTDSISYEQYF	TGTGCCATCAGGACGGACTCTATCTCCTACGAGCAGTACTTC
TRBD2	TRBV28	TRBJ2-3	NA	CATGTSVGSDTQYF	TGTGCCACCGGGACTAGCGTGGGTTCGGATACGCAGTATTTT
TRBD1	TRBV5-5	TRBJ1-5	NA	CASSLGGRGGNQPQHF	TGTGCCAGCAGCTTGGGAGGCAGGGGGGGCAATCAGCCCCAGCATTTT
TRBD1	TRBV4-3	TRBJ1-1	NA	CASSQEPGGITEAFF	TGCGCCAGCAGCCAAGAACCAGGGGGAATCACTGAAGCTTTCTTT
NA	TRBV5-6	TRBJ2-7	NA	CASSFRLVYEQYF	TGTGCCAGCAGCTTCCGGTTGGTCTACGAGCAGTACTTC
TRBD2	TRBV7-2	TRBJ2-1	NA	CASSPEWTSGRLSYNEQFF	TGTGCCAGCAGCCCCGAATGGACTAGCGGGAGACTCTCGTACAATGAGCAGTTCTTC
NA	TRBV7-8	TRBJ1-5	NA	CASSWGHRQPQHF	TGTGCCAGCAGCTGGGGACATCGACAGCCCCAGCATTTT
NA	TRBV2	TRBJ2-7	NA	CASSTSGYEQYF	TGTGCCAGCAGTACGAGCGGCTACGAGCAGTACTTC
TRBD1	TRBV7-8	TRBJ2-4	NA	CASSILQGLGNIQYF	TGTGCCAGCAGCATTTTACAGGGGTTGGGAAACATTCAGTACTTC
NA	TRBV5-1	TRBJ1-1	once	CASSLLGNEEAFF	TGCGCCAGCAGCTTGTTAGGCAACGAGGAAGCTTTCTTT
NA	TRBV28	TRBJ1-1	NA	CASSLVDKGRLF	TGTGCCAGCAGTTTAGTGGACAAGGGTCGTCTCTTT
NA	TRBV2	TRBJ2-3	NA	CASHYTDTQYF	TGTGCCAGCCACTACACAGATACGCAGTATTTT
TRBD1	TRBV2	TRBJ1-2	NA	CASSRTGDRRNYGYTF	TGTGCCAGCAGTCGAACCGGGGACAGGCGCAACTATGGCTACACCTTC
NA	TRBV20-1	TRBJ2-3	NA	CSAPLLDTQYF	TGCAGTGCTCCCCTTTTGGATACGCAGTATTTT
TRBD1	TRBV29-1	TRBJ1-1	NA	CSVDPGGVTAFF	TGCAGCGTGGACCCAGGGGGGGTCACAGCTTTCTTT
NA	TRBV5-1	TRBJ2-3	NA	CASSLLFDTQYF	TGCGCCAGCAGCCTCCTATTCGATACGCAGTATTTT
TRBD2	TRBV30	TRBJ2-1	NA	CAWSVGGSYEQFF	TGTGCCTGGAGTGTTGGCGGGAGCTATGAGCAGTTCTTC
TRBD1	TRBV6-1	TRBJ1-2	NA	CASRRDSLNYGYTF	TGTGCCAGCAGGAGGGACAGCCTAAACTATGGCTACACCTTC
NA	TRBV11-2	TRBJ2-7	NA	CASSPPRPSSYEQYF	TGTGCCAGCAGCCCTCCGAGGCCCAGCTCCTACGAGCAGTACTTC
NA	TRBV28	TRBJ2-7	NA	CASSLPGLYPYEQYF	TGTGCCAGCAGTCTCCCGGGCCTCTACCCCTACGAGCAGTACTTC
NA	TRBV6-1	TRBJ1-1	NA	CASSASGGWDTEAFF	TGTGCCAGCAGTGCCAGCGGGGGATGGGACACTGAAGCTTTCTTT
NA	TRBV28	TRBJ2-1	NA	CASSTGGVYNEQFF	TGTGCCAGCAGTACAGGGGGGGTTTACAATGAGCAGTTCTTC
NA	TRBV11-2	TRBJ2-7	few	CASSLIGPHFQPYEQYF	TGTGCCAGCAGCTTAATAGGGCCACATTTCCAGCCCTACGAGCAGTACTTC
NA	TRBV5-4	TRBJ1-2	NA	CASSLRDVGSGYTF	TGTGCCAGCAGCTTGAGGGACGTGGGGAGTGGCTACACCTTC
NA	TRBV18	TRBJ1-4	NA	CASSPRQELNEKLFF	TGTGCCAGCTCACCCAGACAGGAACTTAATGAAAAACTGTTTTTT
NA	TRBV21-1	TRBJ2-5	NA	CASNNTNQINRDEVETQYF	TGTGCCAGCAATAACACTAATCAAATAAACCGGGACGAGGTAGAGACCCAGTACTTC
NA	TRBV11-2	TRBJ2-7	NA	CASGTGLGSYEQYF	TGTGCCAGCGGGACGGGGCTCGGCTCCTACGAGCAGTACTTC
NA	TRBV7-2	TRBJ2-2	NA	CASNVRITGELFF	TGTGCCAGCAACGTCAGGATCACCGGGGAGCTGTTTTTT
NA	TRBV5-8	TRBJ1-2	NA	CASSKPDVAYGYTF	TGTGCCAGCAGCAAACCTGACGTAGCATATGGCTACACCTTC
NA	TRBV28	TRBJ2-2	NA	CASSGGPNTGELFF	TGTGCCAGCAGTGGCGGGCCGAACACCGGGGAGCTGTTTTTT
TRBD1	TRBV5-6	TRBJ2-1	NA	CASSPRGGGENYNEQFF	TGTGCCAGCAGCCCGAGAGGGGGCGGAGAAAACTACAATGAGCAGTTCTTC
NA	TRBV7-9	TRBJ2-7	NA	CASSLALRAQKGHEQYF	TGTGCCAGCAGCTTAGCGCTCCGAGCCCAAAAAGGCCACGAGCAGTACTTC
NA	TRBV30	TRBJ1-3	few	CAWSEGVSGNTIYF	TGTGCCTGGAGTGAGGGAGTCTCTGGAAACACCATATATTTT
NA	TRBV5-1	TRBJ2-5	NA	CASSLELGSETQYF	TGCGCCAGCAGCTTGGAACTGGGGTCAGAGACCCAGTACTTC
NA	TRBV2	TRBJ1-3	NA	CASSELFPSLGNTIYF	TGTGCCAGCAGTGAATTATTTCCATCCCTTGGAAACACCATATATTTT
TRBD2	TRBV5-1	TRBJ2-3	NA	CASSLGTSAYTDTQYF	TGCGCCAGCAGCTTGGGGACTAGCGCTTACACAGATACGCAGTATTTT
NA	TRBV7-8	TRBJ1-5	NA	CASRDHGNQPQHF	TGTGCCAGCAGGGACCATGGCAATCAGCCCCAGCATTTT